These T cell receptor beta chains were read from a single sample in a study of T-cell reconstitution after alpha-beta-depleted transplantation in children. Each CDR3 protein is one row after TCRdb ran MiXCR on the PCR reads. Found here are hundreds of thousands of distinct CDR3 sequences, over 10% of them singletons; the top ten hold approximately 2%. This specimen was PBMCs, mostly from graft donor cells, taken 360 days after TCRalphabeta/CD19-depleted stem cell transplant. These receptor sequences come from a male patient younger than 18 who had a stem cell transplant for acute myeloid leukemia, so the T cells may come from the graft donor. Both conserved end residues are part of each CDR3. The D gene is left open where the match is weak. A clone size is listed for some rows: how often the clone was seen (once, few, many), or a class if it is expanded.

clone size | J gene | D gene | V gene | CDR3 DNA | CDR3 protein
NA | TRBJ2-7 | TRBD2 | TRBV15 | TGTGCCACCAGCAGAGATTTGGTCGGGAGGTCGGGTGAGCAGTACTTC | CATSRDLVGRSGEQYF
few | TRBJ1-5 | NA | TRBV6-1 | TGTGCCAGCAGTAATACACCCAACCCTAGCAATCAGCCCCAGCATTTT | CASSNTPNPSNQPQHF
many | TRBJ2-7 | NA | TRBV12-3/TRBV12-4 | TGTGCCAGCAGTCCCGTTATGGACAGTCAACTTTACGAGCAGTACTTC | CASSPVMDSQLYEQYF
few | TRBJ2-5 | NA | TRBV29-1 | TGCAGCGTTCTCGGAGGCCCCGGAGAGACCCAGTACTTC | CSVLGGPGETQYF
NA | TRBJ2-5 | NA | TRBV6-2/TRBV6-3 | TGTGCCAGCTATCACACGCTCCAAGAGACCCAGTACTTC | CASYHTLQETQYF
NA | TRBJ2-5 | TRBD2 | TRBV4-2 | TGTGCCAGCAGCCATCCACTAGCGGGAGTGTGGGAGACCCAGTACTTC | CASSHPLAGVWETQYF
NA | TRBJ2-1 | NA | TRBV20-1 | TGCAGTGCTAGAGGGCCAGATCGAGCGTCGAGGGTGGATGAGCAGTTCTTC | CSARGPDRASRVDEQFF
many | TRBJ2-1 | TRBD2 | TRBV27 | TGTGCCAGCAGTCAGGGACTAGCGGGCCACAATGAGCAGTTCTTC | CASSQGLAGHNEQFF
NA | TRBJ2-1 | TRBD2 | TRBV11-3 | TGTGCCAGCAGCCTTCGGACTAGCGCAATAAATGAGCAGTTCTTC | CASSLRTSAINEQFF
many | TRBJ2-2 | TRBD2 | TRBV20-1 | TGCAGTGCTAGAGATTGGGGGACTAGTGGCACCGGGGAGCTGTTTTTT | CSARDWGTSGTGELFF
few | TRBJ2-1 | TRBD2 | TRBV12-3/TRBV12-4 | TGTGCCAGCGTCGGACTAGCGGGAGGCCAGTCCTACAATGAGCAGTTCTTC | CASVGLAGGQSYNEQFF
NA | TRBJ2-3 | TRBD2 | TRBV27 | TGTGCCAGCAGTCTGTTCGGGACTAGCGGGATTGATACGCAGTATTTT | CASSLFGTSGIDTQYF
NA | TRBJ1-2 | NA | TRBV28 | TGTGCCAGCAGTTACAGGGTGAACTATGGCTACACCTTC | CASSYRVNYGYTF
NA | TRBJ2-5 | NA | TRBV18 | TGTGCCAGCTCATTCATAAACGGATTAGAGACCCAGTACTTC | CASSFINGLETQYF
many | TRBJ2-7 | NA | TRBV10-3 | TGTGCCATCAGTGGTAATTTCGCCCCCTACGAGCAGTACTTC | CAISGNFAPYEQYF
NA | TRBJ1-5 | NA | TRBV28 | TGTGCCTCCGAAAGAAGGGCGGCAGATTATAGCAATCAGCCCCAGCATTTT | CASERRAADYSNQPQHF
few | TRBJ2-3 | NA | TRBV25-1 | TGTGCCAGCAGTGGTCCCACGGTGGACACCCCCACAGATACGCAGTATTTT | CASSGPTVDTPTDTQYF
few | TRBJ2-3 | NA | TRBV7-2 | TGTGCCAGCAGCTTATGGACAGATACGCAGTATTTT | CASSLWTDTQYF
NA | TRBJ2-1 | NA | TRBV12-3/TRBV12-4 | TGTGCCAGCAGTTTCCCCAGGAATGAGCAGTTCTTC | CASSFPRNEQFF
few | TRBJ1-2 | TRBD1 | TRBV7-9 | TGTGCCAGCAGCCCCGGAGGACAGGGGTTCCTCTATGGCTACACCTTC | CASSPGGQGFLYGYTF
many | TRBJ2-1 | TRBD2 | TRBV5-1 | TGCGCCAGCAGCTATTTAGCGGGGGTCTCCTACAATGAGCAGTTCTTC | CASSYLAGVSYNEQFF
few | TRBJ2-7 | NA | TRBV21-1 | TGTGCCACCATCCTTGCGGGCGTCACCTACGAGCAGTACTTC | CATILAGVTYEQYF
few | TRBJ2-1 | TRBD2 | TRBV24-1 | TGTGCCACCAGTGATTTACGAGACGGTTTTCGGGAGGGCCCGGGTGAGCAGTTCTTC | CATSDLRDGFREGPGEQFF
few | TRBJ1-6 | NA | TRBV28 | TGTGCCAGCAGTGTGGGGGCTAAAAATAATTCACCCCTCCACTTT | CASSVGAKNNSPLHF
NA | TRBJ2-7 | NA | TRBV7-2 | TGTGCCAGCAGCTTAGTGCCGGGAAGAGTCTACGAGCAGTACTTC | CASSLVPGRVYEQYF
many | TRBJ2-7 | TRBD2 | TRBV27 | TGTGCCAGCAGCCCATCGGTCGGGACTAGACCCTACGAGCAGTACTTC | CASSPSVGTRPYEQYF
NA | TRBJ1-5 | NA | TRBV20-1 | TGCAGTGTTAGGGGAGGGCCCGGGCTTTATAGCAATCAGCCCCAGCATTTT | CSVRGGPGLYSNQPQHF
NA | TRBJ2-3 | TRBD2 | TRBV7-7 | TGTGCCAGCAGCATCCGGCAACAGGGGCGACGACTAGCGGGACGCACAGATACGCAGTATTTT | CASSIRQQGRRLAGRTDTQYF
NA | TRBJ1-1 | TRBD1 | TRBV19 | TGTGCCAGTAGTATGGTCGGACAGGGGGTTACTGAAGCTTTCTTT | CASSMVGQGVTEAFF
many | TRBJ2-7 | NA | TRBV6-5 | TGTGCCAGCTCACGGGGCTCCTACGAGCAGTACTTC | CASSRGSYEQYF
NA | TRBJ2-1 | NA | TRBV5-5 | TGTGCCAGCAGCTTGGATAGCATCGATGAGCAGTTCTTC | CASSLDSIDEQFF
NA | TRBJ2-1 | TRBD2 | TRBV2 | TGTGCCAGCAGTGGTCAACTAGCGGGTTACAATGAGCAGTTCTTC | CASSGQLAGYNEQFF
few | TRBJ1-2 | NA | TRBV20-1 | TGCAGTGCTGAGCCGATGGGGGGTGTTAACTATGGCTACACCTTC | CSAEPMGGVNYGYTF
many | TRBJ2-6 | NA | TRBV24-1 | TGTGCCACCAGTGACCCACAGGGCTCTGGGGCCAACGTCCTGACTTTC | CATSDPQGSGANVLTF
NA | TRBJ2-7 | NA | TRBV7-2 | TGTGCCAGCAGCTTAAGGAGAGGACTGATCCAGTTAGACGAGCAGTACTTC | CASSLRRGLIQLDEQYF
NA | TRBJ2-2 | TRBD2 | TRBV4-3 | TGCGCCAGCAGCCAAGATTCTAGCGGGGCTTCGAACACCGGGGAGCTGTTTTTT | CASSQDSSGASNTGELFF